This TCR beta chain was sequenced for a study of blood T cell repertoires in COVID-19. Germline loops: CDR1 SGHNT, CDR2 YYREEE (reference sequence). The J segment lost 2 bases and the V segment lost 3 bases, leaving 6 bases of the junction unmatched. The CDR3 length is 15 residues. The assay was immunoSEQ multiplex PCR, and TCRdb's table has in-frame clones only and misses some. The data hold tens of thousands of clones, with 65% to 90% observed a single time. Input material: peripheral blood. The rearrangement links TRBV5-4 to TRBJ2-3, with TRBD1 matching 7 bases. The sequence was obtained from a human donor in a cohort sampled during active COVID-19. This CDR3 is CASSSRDRHTDTQYF. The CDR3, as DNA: TGTGCCAGCAGCTCCCGGGACAGACACACAGATACGCAGTATTTT. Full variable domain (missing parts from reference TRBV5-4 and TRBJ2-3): ETGVTQSPTHLIKTRGQQVTLRCSSQSGHNTVSWYQQALGQGPQFIFQYYREEENGRGNFPPRFSGLQFPNYSSELNVNALELDDSALYLCASSSRDRHTDTQYFGPGTRLTVL.